What follows is one T cell receptor (beta chain) and its context. Its antigen is undetermined. TCRdb keeps only in-frame clones here, not all; method: immunoSEQ multiplex PCR. The table has some 110,000 clones, roughly nine tenths seen once; the top ten hold about 4.4%. This entry comes from a study of cytomegalovirus exposure and HLA in healthy donors. Study summary: The same platform as the roughly 700 first-cohort repertoires was used for the 95 to 150 validation repertoires, a later analysis reported. Study-level points and caveats: It was reportedly the case that the classifier diagnosed cytomegalovirus status with high specificity and sensitivity. Among TCR beta chains, those listed as cytomegalovirus-associated numbered approximately 150.

CDR3 length: 14 amino acids. With V trimmed by 4 bases and J by 2 bases, 3 bases remained unmatched. Germline CDR1 SQVTM, CDR2 ANQGSEA. The sample comprised PBMCs. This clonotype was obtained from a man younger than 35 in good health and CMV-seropositive. The rearrangement joins TRBV29-1 to TRBJ1-5; 9 nucleotides line up with TRBD1. The CDR3 nucleotides are TGCAGCGTTGTACAGGGGGCTGGCAATCAGCCCCAGCATTTT. Encoded protein: CSVVQGAGNQPQHF.